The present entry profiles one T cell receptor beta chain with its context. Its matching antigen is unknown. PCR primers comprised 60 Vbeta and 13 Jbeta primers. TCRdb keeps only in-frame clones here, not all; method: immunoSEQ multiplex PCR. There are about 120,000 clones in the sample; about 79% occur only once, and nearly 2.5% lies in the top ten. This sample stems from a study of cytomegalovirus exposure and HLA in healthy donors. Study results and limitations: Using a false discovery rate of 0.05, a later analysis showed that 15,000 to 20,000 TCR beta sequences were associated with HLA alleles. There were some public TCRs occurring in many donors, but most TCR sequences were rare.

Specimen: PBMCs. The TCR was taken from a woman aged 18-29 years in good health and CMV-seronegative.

Written as DNA, the CDR3 is TGTGCCAGCAGTTTTATCGGGACAGGCTACGAGCAGTACTTC. It codes for CASSFIGTGYEQYF. The V and J genes are TRBV27 and TRBJ2-7, with 8 positions matching TRBD1. V was pared by 3 bases and J by 3 bases, with 4 bases of the junction left unmatched. This CDR3 spans 14 amino acids. The V gene's germline CDR1 is MNHEY and CDR2 SMNVEV (reference sequence).